This entry lists 19 T cell receptor beta chains sequenced from one sample in a study of CD8+ T cells in alopecia areata. RNA was extracted and reverse transcribed into cDNA as the sequencing template. The assay was immunoSEQ multiplex PCR, and TCRdb's table has in-frame clones only and misses some. This table holds some 200,000 clones, about 60% found once. Treatment given: oral pan-JAK inhibitor, 5-10 mg twice daily. The specimen was CD4+ T cells sorted from blood, collected at week 4, from a patient treated with tofacitinib. The receptors were gathered from a human donor with alopecia areata.

This clone was observed a few times. The CDR3: CASSLVGGRNADTQYF. The DNA for the CDR3 is TGTGCCAGCAGCTTAGTGGGGGGCCGAAACGCAGATACGCAGTATTTT. The chain recombines TRBV7-2 with TRBJ2-3; D may correspond to TRBD1 or TRBD2 (6 bases each). Germline V lookup: CDR1 SGHTA, CDR2 FQGNSA. V dropped 1 base and J dropped 4 bases, with 15 bases sitting between them. This CDR3 is built from 16 residues. Filled out from reference TRBV7-2 and TRBJ2-3, the complete variable domain reads GAGVSQSPSNKVTEKGKDVELRCDPISGHTALYWYRQSLGQGLEFLIYFQGNSAPDKSGLPSDRFSAERTGGSVSTLTIQRTQQEDSAVYLCASSLVGGRNADTQYFGPGTRLTVL.

V usage is TRBV4-3 and J usage is TRBJ2-7; 13 bases are a match to TRBD2. This CDR3 comprises 17 residues. Germline CDR1 LGHNA, CDR2 YSLEER. With 0 bases clipped from V and 2 bases from J, the junction kept 4 bases outside the gene matches. DNA of the CDR3: TGCGCCAGCAGCCAAGAGGGGACTAGCGGGGCTCCCTACGAGCAGTACTTC. This sequence encodes CASSQEGTSGAPYEQYF.

The gene calls are TRBV2 and TRBJ2-2; D gene unclear. CDR1 and CDR2 from the germline V gene are SNHLY and FYNNEI. Trimming left V 7 bases short and J 2 bases short, with 11 bases between. The CDR3 runs 14 residues. CDR3 nucleotides: TGTGCCAGCACCATCCAGACTAACACCGGGGAGCTGTTTTTT. It codes for CASTIQTNTGELFF.

The J gene is TRBJ2-3, the V gene TRBV6-5, with D possibly matching TRBD1 (5 bases). The CDR3 loop spans 14 amino acids. Germline loops: CDR1 MNHEY, CDR2 SVGAGI. The V gene lost 5 bases and the J gene lost 1 base, with 10 bases spanning the gap. Here the CDR3 reads CASSRQGGTDTQYF. CDR3 sequence (DNA): TGTGCCAGCAGTAGGCAGGGCGGCACAGATACGCAGTATTTT.

In DNA form, the CDR3 reads TGTGCCTGGGGGCGGGGGCGAGATACGCAGTATTTT. Its translation: CAWGRGRDTQYF. The chain uses TRBV30 and TRBJ2-3, with a possible D match to TRBD2 (7 bases). The germline gives CDR1 GTSNPN, CDR2 SVGIG (reference sequence). Trimming shortened V by 5 bases and J by 5 bases, and 11 bases separated the two germline ends. The CDR3 is made up of 12 amino acids.

The rearrangement joins TRBV25-1 to TRBJ1-2; D remains unclear. Germline V gene sequence: CDR1 MGHDK, CDR2 SYGVNS. The CDR3 sequence is 11 residues long. V was pared by 0 bases and J by 8 bases, with 4 bases between. The chain's CDR3 is CASSEYGGYTF. DNA of the CDR3: TGTGCCAGCAGTGAATATGGCGGCTACACCTTC.

The gene calls are TRBV7-9 and TRBJ1-1, with 10 bases lining up with TRBD1. CDR1 and CDR2 (germline): SEHNR, FQNEAQ (reference sequence). Trimming cost V 5 bases and J 5 bases; bases outside gene matches: 8. This CDR3 is built from 15 residues. CDR3 sequence (DNA): TGTGCCAGCAGCATACGTGACAGGGGGCTGACTGAAGCTTTCTTT. It codes for CASSIRDRGLTEAFF.

Many counts were recorded for this clone. The J gene is TRBJ2-1, the V gene TRBV7-8; D uncertain. The CDR3 runs 15 residues. The germline V gene has CDR1 SGHVS and CDR2 FQNEAQ. V was pared by 0 bases and J by 0 bases, with 6 bases between. The CDR3 DNA reads TGTGCCAGCAGCTTAGCCGGTAGCTCCTACAATGAGCAGTTCTTC. Residues: CASSLAGSSYNEQFF.

This chain uses TRBV30 with TRBJ1-6, with TRBD1 identical over 9 bases. Germline lookup yields CDR1 GTSNPN and CDR2 SVGIG (reference sequence). The CDR3 loop spans 14 amino acids. J lost 9 bases, V lost 5 bases, and 8 bases had no gene match. The CDR3 nucleotides read TGTGCCTGGGGAGGACAGGGGATAGGTTCACCCCTCCACTTT. This translates into CAWGGQGIGSPLHF.

There are many counts of this clone. The chain combines TRBV2 with TRBJ1-4; 7 positions match TRBD1. The CDR3 is made up of 16 amino acids. CDR1 is SNHLY and CDR2 is FYNNEI in the germline V gene. V shed 6 bases and J 7 bases; nucleotides not matched to a gene: 14. The CDR3 DNA follows: TGTGCCAGCAGCCTGGACAGGACAGCTTACCTTGAAAAACTGTTTTTT. This encodes CASSLDRTAYLEKLFF.

V gene TRBV29-1 combines with J gene TRBJ2-1; 9 positions match TRBD1. CDR1 SQVTM and CDR2 ANQGSEA come from the germline V gene. This CDR3 contains 15 residues. The trim removed 7 bases at V and 0 bases at J, leaving 7 bases unmatched. This CDR3 is CSGGTGPSSYNEQFF. CDR3 coding DNA: TGCAGCGGCGGGACAGGGCCCAGCTCCTACAATGAGCAGTTCTTC.

In this sample, this clone turned up a few times. The rearrangement joins TRBV10-3 to TRBJ1-2, with D unclear. Trimming stripped 4 bases from V and 3 bases from J, with 12 bases between. Germline-derived CDR1 and CDR2 are ENHRY and SYGVKD. The CDR3 length is 14 residues. The DNA for the CDR3 is TGTGCCATCAGTGCCCCGAGCGGTGACTATGGCTACACCTTC. It yields the protein CAISAPSGDYGYTF.

The J gene is TRBJ2-1, the V gene TRBV7-8; 12 nucleotides align to TRBD2. This CDR3 contains 18 residues. Germline values: CDR1 SGHVS, CDR2 FQNEAQ. Losses at the gene ends were 5 bases for V and 0 bases for J; bases not matched to a gene: 8. CDR3 amino acids: CASSKLAGGYSSYNEQFF. The CDR3, as DNA: TGTGCCAGCAGCAAACTAGCGGGGGGCTACAGCTCCTACAATGAGCAGTTCTTC.

This chain joins TRBV7-9 and TRBJ2-5, with unresolved D. V dropped 5 bases and J dropped 3 bases, with 13 bases sitting between them. CDR3 length equals 14 residues. Germline V gene lookup returns CDR1 SEHNR and CDR2 FQNEAQ (reference sequence). The CDR3 DNA follows: TGTGCCAGCAGCCCTTATAGGGCTGAAGAGACCCAGTACTTC. Protein product: CASSPYRAEETQYF.

In its sample, this clone was seen a few times. This sequence joins TRBV28 and TRBJ2-3; 9 bases agree with TRBD1. The J segment lost 6 bases and the V segment lost 6 bases, leaving 13 bases of the junction unmatched. Germline V gives CDR1 MDHEN, CDR2 SYDVKM. The CDR3 spans 16 residues. The CDR3 nucleotides are TGTGCCAGCAGCCCAGCGCCGGACAGGGGAGGCGATACGCAGTATTTT. It codes for CASSPAPDRGGDTQYF.

The chain employs TRBV30 and TRBJ2-3; possibly TRBD2 for D (5 bases). V lost 3 bases and J 6 bases, leaving 10 bases between the germline ends. The CDR3 is 12 residues long. CDR1 is GTSNPN, CDR2 SVGIG, per germline (reference sequence). In DNA form, the CDR3 reads TGTGCCTGGAGCGGGAAACATGATACGCAGTATTTT. This codes for CAWSGKHDTQYF.

This rearrangement joins TRBV29-1 to TRBJ2-5; 7 bases align to TRBD1. The CDR3 sequence is 11 residues long. The ends lost 4 bases at V and 6 bases at J; junction bases unmatched: 2. Germline CDR1 SQVTM, CDR2 ANQGSEA. CDR3 amino acids: CSVVQGKTQYF. In nucleotides, the CDR3 is TGCAGCGTTGTACAGGGGAAGACCCAGTACTTC.

CDR3 region: CASSAKQGPGYTF. CDR3 sequence (DNA): TGTGCCAGCAGTGCGAAACAGGGCCCCGGCTACACCTTC. The genes are TRBV2 and TRBJ1-2, with D possibly TRBD1 on 6 matching bases. The CDR3 covers 13 residues. Trimming stripped 4 bases from V and 8 bases from J, with 14 bases between. Germline assignment: CDR1 SNHLY and CDR2 FYNNEI.

This clone was counted once. The J gene is TRBJ2-7, the V gene TRBV7-2, with D possibly TRBD1 on 6 matching bases. Trimming took off 2 bases at V and 3 bases at J, with 11 bases between the two ends. From germline, CDR1 is SGHTA and CDR2 FQGNSA. The CDR3 has 14 residues. CDR3 in DNA: TGTGCCAGCAGCTTATCCGCAGGGGACTACGAGCAGTACTTC. It codes for CASSLSAGDYEQYF.